Sequencing of this TCR beta chain was carried out in a study of cytomegalovirus exposure and HLA in healthy donors. Whole-study findings and limits: According to reports, the classifier identified cytomegalovirus status with high specificity and sensitivity. Earlier analysis looked at TCR beta V segments, and most were productive about 87% or about 30% of the time.

This PCR relied on a set of 60 Vbeta primers and 13 Jbeta primers. Authors' analysis steps: Around 11 million of 70 million to 80 million unique TCR beta chains were shared, per a later count. TCRdb keeps only in-frame clones here, not all; method: immunoSEQ multiplex PCR. V and J calls and clone size are as listed in that table; D and trimming were resolved from the DNA. Of about 97,000 clones listed, less than 9.5% are singletons. Donors had nominal health at sampling but likely had unrecorded immune exposures. This clone occurred a few times. The antigen remains unidentified. The sequenced material came from PBMCs. The TCR sequence derives from a man between 45 and 60 years old in good health and CMV-seropositive.

The CDR3 bases are TGCGCCAGCAGCTTCGGACAGGGGGCAGACGAGCAGTACTTC. Amino acids: CASSFGQGADEQYF. This chain joins TRBV5-1 and TRBJ2-7, with 11 positions matching TRBD1. Germline CDR1 reads SGHRS; CDR2 reads YFSETQ. This CDR3 has 14 residues. The V segment lost 2 bases and the J segment 5 bases; nucleotides outside the gene matches: 3.